This TCR beta chain was sequenced in a study of blood T cell repertoires in COVID-19. This table comes from immunoSEQ multiplex PCR, and its TCRdb copy is limited to in-frame clones, with some not included. Altogether about 120,000 clones are present, roughly 70% being singletons, with the ten largest covering more than 0.65%. Only a few counts were recorded for this clone. Sequencing input: peripheral blood. The TCR sequence derives from a human donor with acute or convalescent COVID-19. The donor label of this sample is uncertain.

The CDR3 sequence: CASSLPGGLTNTGELFF. The CDR3 bases are TGCGCCAGCAGTCTCCCAGGGGGCCTAACGAACACCGGGGAGCTGTTTTTT. The chain employs TRBV5-1 and TRBJ2-2; 8 positions match TRBD1. The V and J ends lost 5 bases and 0 bases, in that order; junction bases with no gene match: 9. This CDR3 has 17 amino acids. Germline V lookup: CDR1 SGHRS, CDR2 YFSETQ.